Listed below are T cell receptor beta chains from one sample, sequenced in a study of response to subunit inactivated influenza vaccine. One entry per CDR3 protein, called by TCRdb with MiXCR from the RT-PCR reads. The table records 600,000 to 700,000 distinct CDR3 sequences, 14% of them present only once. This sample comprised PBMCs from blood, obtained less than 15 days before vaccination. Receptor source: a man in his fifties who received an inactivated influenza vaccine. CDR3s include the opening cysteine and the closing phenylalanine or tryptophan. A D gene is named only where the DNA matches it firmly. Expanded clones get a size class; other rows say once, few or many, or leave the size out.

many | TRBJ2-1 | TRBV27 | TRBD1 | 16 | TGTGCCAGCAGTTTAAACCGTGGACAGGGTCGGGGTGAGCAGTTCTTC | CASSLNRGQGRGEQFF
few | TRBJ2-2 | TRBV5-1 | - | 16 | TGCGCCAGCAGCCTGGGATTCGGAGCGAACACCGGGGAGCTGTTTTTT | CASSLGFGANTGELFF
- | TRBJ2-1 | TRBV28 | TRBD2 | 18 | TGTGCCAGCAGTCCTGGGACTAGCGGGATTTTCTCCTACAATGAGCAGTTCTTC | CASSPGTSGIFSYNEQFF
few | TRBJ2-1 | TRBV11-2 | TRBD2 | 16 | TGTGCCAGCAGCCGCCTCGGTGGCGGGAGGAGGAATGAGCAGTTCTTC | CASSRLGGGRRNEQFF
few | TRBJ1-2 | TRBV7-9 | - | 16 | TGTGCCAGCACGCTATGGGGGGACCCAGGGGTCTATGGCTACACCTTC | CASTLWGDPGVYGYTF
- | TRBJ1-4 | TRBV20-1 | - | 13 | TGCAGTGCTTACAGGGATCCTAATGAAGAACTGTTTTTT | CSAYRDPNEELFF
- | TRBJ2-7 | TRBV11-2 | TRBD2 | 19 | TGTGCCAGCAGCTTATTCCCTAGCGGGAGGCCTCAGAGCTCCTACGAGCAGTACTTC | CASSLFPSGRPQSSYEQYF
- | TRBJ2-7 | TRBV9 | - | 17 | TGTGCCAGCAGCGTAGGAGGGGGACCAATCGACGGCGGAGAGCAGTACTTC | CASSVGGGPIDGGEQYF
- | TRBJ2-3 | TRBV4-1 | TRBD2 | 15 | TGCGCCAGCAGCAAACCGGGACTAGCGACAGATACGCAGTATTTT | CASSKPGLATDTQYF
few | TRBJ2-7 | TRBV12-5 | - | 13 | TGTGCTAGTGGCTTCACACAGAACTACGAGCAGTACTTC | CASGFTQNYEQYF
- | TRBJ2-5 | TRBV3-1 | - | 13 | TGTGCCAGCAGACGGCGAGAGTTCGAGACCCAGTACTTC | CASRRREFETQYF
- | TRBJ2-7 | TRBV5-4 | TRBD1 | 14 | TGTGCCAGCATACCGGGACAGGGTTCCTACGAGCAGTACTTC | CASIPGQGSYEQYF
- | TRBJ2-1 | TRBV6-2/TRBV6-3 | TRBD2 | 15 | TGTGCCAGCATCAACGGGGGACTAGCCTACAATGAGCAGTTCTTC | CASINGGLAYNEQFF
few | TRBJ2-7 | TRBV6-2/TRBV6-3 | - | 14 | TGTGCCAGCAGTTACCAGGGACTCCACTACGAGCAGTACTTC | CASSYQGLHYEQYF
many | TRBJ2-1 | TRBV11-2 | TRBD1 | 18 | TGTGCCAGCAGCTTACAAATCGGGGGACAGGGTGTTTTCGATGAGCAGTTCTTC | CASSLQIGGQGVFDEQFF
- | TRBJ2-6 | TRBV12-3/TRBV12-4 | TRBD1 | 17 | TGTGCCAGCAGGGCGACAGGGGGTCTCTCTGGGGCCAACGTCCTGACTTTC | CASRATGGLSGANVLTF
- | TRBJ2-3 | TRBV12-3/TRBV12-4 | TRBD1 | 15 | TGTGCCAGCACACCGGGACAGGGTTATACAGATACGCAGTATTTT | CASTPGQGYTDTQYF
- | TRBJ2-5 | TRBV11-1 | - | 15 | TGTGCCAGCAGCTTATCTTGGCCTATGGATGAGACCCAGTACTTC | CASSLSWPMDETQYF
- | TRBJ2-5 | TRBV20-1 | - | 12 | TGCAGTGAGGGCAGGCGCCAAGAGACCCAGTACTTC | CSEGRRQETQYF
- | TRBJ2-6 | TRBV9 | - | 17 | TGTGCCAGCAGCTCAGCTGGTACCCCATCTGGGGCCAACGTCCTGACTTTC | CASSSAGTPSGANVLTF
few | TRBJ2-1 | TRBV18 | TRBD2 | 16 | TGTGCCAGCTCCCCTTCTAGCGGGGGGGCAGGGAATGAGCAGTTCTTC | CASSPSSGGAGNEQFF
- | TRBJ1-3 | TRBV6-5 | - | 15 | TGTGCCAGCAGTTACGGGGAGGGAAGCGGAAACACCATATATTTT | CASSYGEGSGNTIYF
- | TRBJ2-3 | TRBV4-3 | - | 17 | TGCGCCAGCAGCCAAGATCTGGGGGGGGCCTGGGAAGATACGCAGTATTTT | CASSQDLGGAWEDTQYF
few | TRBJ2-1 | TRBV5-1 | TRBD1 | 22 | TGCGCCAGCAGCTTGGCCCAGGGAGACAGGGGTCGAAGTAGGAGCTCCTACAATGAGCAGTTCTTC | CASSLAQGDRGRSRSSYNEQFF
- | TRBJ2-7 | TRBV5-6 | - | 13 | TGTGCCAGCAGCTTGGAATTCAGGCCCGAGCAGTACTTC | CASSLEFRPEQYF
few | TRBJ1-3 | TRBV2 | - | 14 | TGTGCCAGCAGGTGGGGGACCTCCGGAAACACCATATATTTT | CASRWGTSGNTIYF
- | TRBJ1-6 | TRBV20-1 | - | 14 | TGCAGTGCAGTGGACAGTAACTATAATTCACCCCTCCACTTT | CSAVDSNYNSPLHF
few | TRBJ1-2 | TRBV4-1 | TRBD1 | 15 | TGCGCCAGCAGCCAACCGACAGGGGGCGGTAGGGGCTACACCTTC | CASSQPTGGGRGYTF
- | TRBJ2-7 | TRBV7-2 | TRBD2 | 15 | TGTGCCAGCGGTCGTCCGGGACTAGGTGTCTACGAGCAGTACTTC | CASGRPGLGVYEQYF
many | TRBJ2-1 | TRBV12-3/TRBV12-4 | TRBD1 | 13 | TGTGCCAGCAGGCGTACAGGGGGCAATGAGCAGTTCTTC | CASRRTGGNEQFF
- | TRBJ2-1 | TRBV5-1 | - | 16 | TGCGCCAGCGACCAGGAGCCGGGGCGTTCCAACAATGAGCAGTTCTTC | CASDQEPGRSNNEQFF
many | TRBJ2-4 | TRBV27 | - | 16 | TGTGCCAGCAGTTTATTTGGGGAGCTAGCCAAAAACATTCAGTACTTC | CASSLFGELAKNIQYF
- | TRBJ2-7 | TRBV6-1 | TRBD2 | 14 | TGTGCCAGCAGCGGGGGGGACGCCTCCTACGAGCAGTACTTC | CASSGGDASYEQYF
- | TRBJ2-1 | TRBV4-3 | - | 16 | TGCGCCAGCAGCCAAGTCATAGAGGGTCCTCACAATGAGCAGTTCTTC | CASSQVIEGPHNEQFF
many | TRBJ1-6 | TRBV7-7 | - | 15 | TGTGCTAGCAGCTTAGACGACAGTACAAATTCACCCCTCCACTTT | CASSLDDSTNSPLHF
few | TRBJ2-5 | TRBV4-1 | TRBD1 | 16 | TGCGCCAGCAGCCCCTTCAAGACAGGGGGTAGGGAGACCCAGTACTTC | CASSPFKTGGRETQYF
many | TRBJ2-7 | TRBV4-2 | - | 17 | TGTGCCAGCAGCCAAAACCTGGACAGATCTTTCTCCTACGAGCAGTACTTC | CASSQNLDRSFSYEQYF
few | TRBJ2-2 | TRBV12-3/TRBV12-4 | - | 14 | TGTGCCAGCACCCTTGGGAGCGCAACCGGGGAGCTGTTTTTT | CASTLGSATGELFF
few | TRBJ2-5 | TRBV12-3/TRBV12-4 | TRBD1 | 15 | TGTGCCAGCAGTCCAGGGACAGGGGGCATCGGGACCCAGTACTTC | CASSPGTGGIGTQYF
few | TRBJ1-1 | TRBV4-2 | - | 14 | TGTGCCAGCAGCCAAAGAGGGGAGGACACTGAAGCTTTCTTT | CASSQRGEDTEAFF
- | TRBJ2-5 | TRBV20-1 | TRBD2 | 14 | TGCAGTGCTCCCCCCCGTGTGCGGGAGGAGACCCAGTACTTC | CSAPPRVREETQYF
few | TRBJ2-7 | TRBV5-1 | TRBD1 | 16 | TGCGCCAGCAGCTTTGGAGACAGACAGGGGAATTCGGAGCAGTACTTC | CASSFGDRQGNSEQYF
- | TRBJ1-1 | TRBV29-1 | - | 15 | TGCAGCGTTGCAGGCACCCCCGGAGGTTTAACTGAAGCTTTCTTT | CSVAGTPGGLTEAFF
few | TRBJ1-1 | TRBV5-1 | - | 16 | TGCGCCAGCAGCGATAACCCGACAGACATGAACACTGAAGCTTTCTTT | CASSDNPTDMNTEAFF
- | TRBJ1-1 | TRBV6-2/TRBV6-3 | - | 14 | TGTGCCAGCAGCAAAACCGGAAGGTCTGTTAACGCTTTCTTT | CASSKTGRSVNAFF
- | TRBJ2-1 | TRBV12-3/TRBV12-4 | TRBD2 | 12 | TGTGCCAGCAGCTTAAAAGCGGGGGGGGGGTTCTTC | CASSLKAGGGFF